The 8 T cell receptor beta chains below all came from one sample that was sequenced in a study of shared clonotypes between healthy human individuals. Assay: immunoSEQ multiplex PCR; the TCRdb copy retains only in-frame clones and omits some. The sample lists roughly 1 million clones; about three quarters were seen once. The sample was memory CD4+ T cells sorted from blood. Subset specified: CD45RA-negative fraction. Receptor source: a young man in good health.

The V call is TRBV7-8, the J call TRBJ2-6; possibly TRBD1 for D (6 bases). Trimming removed 5 bases from V and 2 bases from J, with 10 bases in between. The CDR3 is 15 amino acids. Germline lookup yields CDR1 SGHVS and CDR2 FQNEAQ. The chain's CDR3 is CASSGAGAGANVLTF. DNA of the CDR3: TGTGCCAGCAGCGGAGCAGGGGCTGGGGCCAACGTCCTGACTTTC.

This clone has a single count. The rearrangement links TRBV11-3 to TRBJ1-1, with D unclear. Trimming removed 0 bases from V and 11 bases from J, with 13 bases in between. The CDR3 is 13 residues long. Looked up from germline, CDR1 is SGHNT and CDR2 is YENEEA. The CDR3 DNA reads as TGTGCCAGCAGCTTAGATCCCTCAACCAGGGCTTTCTTT. This translates into CASSLDPSTRAFF.

This sequence joins TRBV7-2 and TRBJ2-5; 9 positions match TRBD2. Germline CDR1 and CDR2: SGHTA and FQGNSA. The CDR3 is 16 amino acids. V gave up 4 bases and J gave up 5 bases; unmatched junction bases: 11. CDR3 sequence reads: CASSSLSGRFGETQYF. The DNA for the CDR3 is TGTGCCAGCAGCTCCCTCAGCGGGAGGTTCGGGGAGACCCAGTACTTC.

CDR3 region: CASTLIPGGLTLNNSPLHF. The CDR3 DNA is TGTGCCAGCACCCTCATTCCCGGAGGCCTAACGCTTAATAATTCACCCCTCCACTTT. This sequence joins TRBV2 and TRBJ1-6; D ambiguous. CDR3 length: 19 residues. With 7 bases removed from V and 5 bases from J, the gap between germline ends came to 27 bases. Germline loops: CDR1 SNHLY, CDR2 FYNNEI. Looking up the rest from reference TRBV2 and TRBJ1-6 gives the full variable domain: EPEVTQTPSHQVTQMGQEVILRCVPISNHLYFYWYRQILGQKVEFLVSFYNNEISEKSEIFDDQFSVERPDGSNFTLKIRSTKLEDSAMYFCASTLIPGGLTLNNSPLHFGNGTRLTVT.

The CDR3: CASSSRLAGGAETQYF. The CDR3, as DNA: TGTGCCAGCAGTTCCCGACTAGCGGGGGGGGCGGAGACCCAGTACTTC. The genes are TRBV6-6 and TRBJ2-5; 14 bases fit TRBD2. The CDR3 loop spans 16 amino acids. V shed 4 bases and J 5 bases; nucleotides not matched to a gene: 6. The germline V gene encodes CDR1 MNHNY and CDR2 SVGAGI (reference sequence).

The chain couples TRBV10-3 to TRBJ1-1; unclear D gene. Germline V gene lookup returns CDR1 ENHRY and CDR2 SYGVKD. The CDR3 is made up of 15 amino acids. Trimming shortened V by 4 bases and J by 6 bases, and 18 bases separated the two germline ends. The CDR3 region is CAISVGQVAYSEAFF. The CDR3 nucleotides are TGTGCCATCAGTGTCGGGCAAGTCGCTTACTCTGAAGCTTTCTTT.

The chain uses TRBV11-1 and TRBJ1-1; D may be TRBD1 (5 bases). CDR3 length: 13 amino acids. Germline V gene sequence: CDR1 SGHAT, CDR2 FQDESV (reference sequence). Deletions cut 3 bases from V and 7 bases from J, with 12 bases between. CDR3 sequence: CASSLTARGEAFF. CDR3 DNA: TGTGCCAGCAGCTTGACGGCTAGGGGTGAAGCTTTCTTT.

The rearrangement links TRBV2 to TRBJ2-6; D gene uncertain. CDR3 length: 15 residues. Germline V gene lookup returns CDR1 SNHLY and CDR2 FYNNEI. V was clipped by 8 bases and J by 0 bases, with 11 bases between them. Here the CDR3 DNA reads TGTGCCAGCGGACGACTCTTCTCTGGGGCCAACGTCCTGACTTTC. This sequence encodes CASGRLFSGANVLTF.